This entry lists 2 T cell receptor beta chains sequenced from one sample in a study of blood T cell repertoires in COVID-19. Sequenced by immunoSEQ multiplex PCR; TCRdb stores in-frame clones only, minus some. The sample contains some 130,000 clones, 88% of which appear only once. The source material was peripheral blood. These receptors all come from a man aged 50 to 59 with acute or convalescent COVID-19.

This chain connects TRBV5-4 to TRBJ2-2; D unresolved. CDR3 length: 15 residues. Germline assignment: CDR1 SGHNT and CDR2 YYREEE (reference sequence). Trimming left V 2 bases short and J 6 bases short, with 14 bases between. CDR3 bases: TGTGCCAGCAGCTTTTCTAGGCAAGTCCCCGGGGAGCTGTTTTTT. Protein product: CASSFSRQVPGELFF.

This rearrangement joins TRBV9 to TRBJ2-7; TRBD2 aligns across 11 bases. The J segment lost 1 base and the V segment lost 3 bases, leaving 6 bases of the junction unmatched. The germline V gene encodes CDR1 SGDLS and CDR2 YYNGEE. The CDR3 has 16 amino acids. The CDR3 region is CASSAHSSGGSYEQYF. The CDR3 DNA follows: TGTGCCAGCAGCGCGCACTCTAGCGGGGGGTCCTACGAGCAGTACTTC.